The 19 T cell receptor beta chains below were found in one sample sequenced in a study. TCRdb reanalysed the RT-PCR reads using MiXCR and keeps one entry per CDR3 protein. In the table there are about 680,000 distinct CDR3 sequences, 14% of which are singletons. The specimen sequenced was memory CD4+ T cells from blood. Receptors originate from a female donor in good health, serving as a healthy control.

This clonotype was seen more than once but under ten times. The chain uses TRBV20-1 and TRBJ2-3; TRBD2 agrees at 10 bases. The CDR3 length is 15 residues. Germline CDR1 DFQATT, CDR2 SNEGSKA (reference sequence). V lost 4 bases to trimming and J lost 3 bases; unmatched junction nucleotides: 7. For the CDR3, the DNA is TGCAGTGCTACCACCACTAGCGGGGCAACAGATACGCAGTATTTT. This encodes CSATTTSGATDTQYF.

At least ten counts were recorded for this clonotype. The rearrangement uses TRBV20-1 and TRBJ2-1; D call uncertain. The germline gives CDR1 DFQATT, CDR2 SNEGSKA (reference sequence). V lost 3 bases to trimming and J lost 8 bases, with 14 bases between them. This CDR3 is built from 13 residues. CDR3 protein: CSASDASRDEQFF. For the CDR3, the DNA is TGCAGTGCTAGTGACGCCTCCCGAGATGAGCAGTTCTTC.

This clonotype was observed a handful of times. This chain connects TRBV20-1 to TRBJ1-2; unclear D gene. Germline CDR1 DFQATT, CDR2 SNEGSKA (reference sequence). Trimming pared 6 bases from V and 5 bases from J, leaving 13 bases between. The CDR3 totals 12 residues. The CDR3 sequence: CSAPKSAYGYTF. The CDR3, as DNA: TGCAGTGCCCCAAAAAGCGCGTATGGCTACACCTTC.

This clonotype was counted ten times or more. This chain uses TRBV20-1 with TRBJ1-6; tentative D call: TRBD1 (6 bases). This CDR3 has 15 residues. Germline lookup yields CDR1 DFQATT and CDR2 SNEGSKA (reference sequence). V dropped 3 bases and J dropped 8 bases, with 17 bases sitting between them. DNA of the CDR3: TGCAGTGCTAGGCCGGACTACAGGGATTATTCACCCCTCCACTTT. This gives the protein CSARPDYRDYSPLHF.

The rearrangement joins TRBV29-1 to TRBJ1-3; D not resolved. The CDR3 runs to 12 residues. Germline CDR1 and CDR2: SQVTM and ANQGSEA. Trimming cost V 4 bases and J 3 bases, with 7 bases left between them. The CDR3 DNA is TGCAGCGTTGGCGGGGATGGAAACACCATATATTTT. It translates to CSVGGDGNTIYF.

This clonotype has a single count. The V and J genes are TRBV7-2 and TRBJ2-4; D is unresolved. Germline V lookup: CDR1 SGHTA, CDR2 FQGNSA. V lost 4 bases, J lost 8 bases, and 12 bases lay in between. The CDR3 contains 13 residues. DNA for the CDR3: TGTGCCAGCAGCTCCCGCCCGGATGACATTCAGTACTTC. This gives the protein CASSSRPDDIQYF.

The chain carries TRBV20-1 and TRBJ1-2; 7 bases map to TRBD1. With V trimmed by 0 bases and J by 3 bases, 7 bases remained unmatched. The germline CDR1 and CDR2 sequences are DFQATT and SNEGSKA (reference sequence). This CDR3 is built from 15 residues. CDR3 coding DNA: TGCAGTGCTAGAGATCACCAGGGGGGGTACTATGGCTACACCTTC. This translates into CSARDHQGGYYGYTF.

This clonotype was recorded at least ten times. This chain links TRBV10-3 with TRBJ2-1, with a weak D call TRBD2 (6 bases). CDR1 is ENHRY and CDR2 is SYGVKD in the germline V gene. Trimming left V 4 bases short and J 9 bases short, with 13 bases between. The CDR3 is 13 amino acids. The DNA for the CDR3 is TGTGCCATCAGTGGCCAGGTGCGGGGTGAGCAGTTCTTC. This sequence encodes CAISGQVRGEQFF.

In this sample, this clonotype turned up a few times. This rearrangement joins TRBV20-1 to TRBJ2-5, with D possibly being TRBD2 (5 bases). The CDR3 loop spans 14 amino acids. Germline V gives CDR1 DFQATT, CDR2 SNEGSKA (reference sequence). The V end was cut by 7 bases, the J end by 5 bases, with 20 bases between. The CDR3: CSDSRTDRRETQYF. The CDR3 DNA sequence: TGCAGTGACTCCCGGACTGACCGTAGGGAGACCCAGTACTTC.

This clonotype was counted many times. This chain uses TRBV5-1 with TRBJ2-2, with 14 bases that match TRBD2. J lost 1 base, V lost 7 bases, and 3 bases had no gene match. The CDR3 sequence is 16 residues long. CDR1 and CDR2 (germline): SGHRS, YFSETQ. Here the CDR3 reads CASSGTSGGNTGELFF. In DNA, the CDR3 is TGCGCCAGCTCCGGGACTAGCGGGGGGAACACCGGGGAGCTGTTTTTT.

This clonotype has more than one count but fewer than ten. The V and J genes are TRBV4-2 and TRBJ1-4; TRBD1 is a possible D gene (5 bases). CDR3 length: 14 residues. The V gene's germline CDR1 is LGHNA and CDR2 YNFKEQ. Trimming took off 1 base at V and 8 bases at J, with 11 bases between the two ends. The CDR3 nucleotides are TGTGCCAGCAGCCAAGTAGGGGATCCGGAAAAACTGTTTTTT. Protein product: CASSQVGDPEKLFF.

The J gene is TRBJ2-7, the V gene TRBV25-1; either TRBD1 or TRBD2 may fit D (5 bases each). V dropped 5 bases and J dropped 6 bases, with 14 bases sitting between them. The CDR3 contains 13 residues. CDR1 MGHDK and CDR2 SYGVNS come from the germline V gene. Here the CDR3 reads CASSQNSGTEQYF. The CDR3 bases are TGTGCCAGCAGTCAAAACTCGGGGACCGAGCAGTACTTC.

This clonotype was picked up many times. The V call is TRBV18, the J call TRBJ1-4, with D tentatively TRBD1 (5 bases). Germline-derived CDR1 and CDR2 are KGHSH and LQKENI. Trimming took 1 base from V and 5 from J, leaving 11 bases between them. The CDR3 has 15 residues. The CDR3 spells CASSPRSGMNEKLFF. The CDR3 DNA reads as TGTGCCAGCTCACCACGGTCAGGGATGAATGAAAAACTGTTTTTT.

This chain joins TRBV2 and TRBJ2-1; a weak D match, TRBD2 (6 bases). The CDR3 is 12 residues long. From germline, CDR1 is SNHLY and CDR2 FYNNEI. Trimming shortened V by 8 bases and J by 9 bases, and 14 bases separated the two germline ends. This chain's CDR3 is CASRGSGPEQFF. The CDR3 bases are TGTGCCAGCCGGGGGTCGGGGCCTGAGCAGTTCTTC.

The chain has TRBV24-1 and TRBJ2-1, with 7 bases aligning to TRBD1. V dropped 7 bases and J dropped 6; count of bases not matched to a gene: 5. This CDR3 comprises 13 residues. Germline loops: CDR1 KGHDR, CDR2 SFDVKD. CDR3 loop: CATRGQVGNEQFF. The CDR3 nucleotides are TGTGCCACCAGAGGACAGGTAGGCAATGAGCAGTTCTTC.

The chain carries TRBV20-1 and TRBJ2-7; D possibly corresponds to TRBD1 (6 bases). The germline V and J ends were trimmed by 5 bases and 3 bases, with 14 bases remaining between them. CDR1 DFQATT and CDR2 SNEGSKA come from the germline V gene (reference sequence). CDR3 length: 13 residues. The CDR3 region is CSASSGQHYEQYF. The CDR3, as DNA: TGCAGTGCTTCTTCTGGACAGCACTACGAGCAGTACTTC.

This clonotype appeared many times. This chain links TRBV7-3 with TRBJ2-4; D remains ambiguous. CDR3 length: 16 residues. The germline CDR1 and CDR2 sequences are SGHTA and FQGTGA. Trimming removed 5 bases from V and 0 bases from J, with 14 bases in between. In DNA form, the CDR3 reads TGTGCCAGCAGCCCCAACGGGCGGCTAGCCAAAAACATTCAGTACTTC. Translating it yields CASSPNGRLAKNIQYF.

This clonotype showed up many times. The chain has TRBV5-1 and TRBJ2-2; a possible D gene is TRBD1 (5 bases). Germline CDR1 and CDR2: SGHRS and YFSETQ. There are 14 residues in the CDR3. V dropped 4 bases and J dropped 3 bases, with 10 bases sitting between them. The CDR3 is CASSESGYTGELFF. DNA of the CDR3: TGCGCCAGCAGCGAATCAGGGTACACCGGGGAGCTGTTTTTT.

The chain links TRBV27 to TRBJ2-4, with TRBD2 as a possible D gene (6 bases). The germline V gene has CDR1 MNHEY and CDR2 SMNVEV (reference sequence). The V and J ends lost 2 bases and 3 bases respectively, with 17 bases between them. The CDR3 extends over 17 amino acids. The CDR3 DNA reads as TGTGCCAGCAGTTTAAGGCCCAGCCGGGGAGGCAAAAACATTCAGTACTTC. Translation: CASSLRPSRGGKNIQYF.